This entry lists 27 T cell receptor beta chains sequenced from one sample in a study of T cells in Graves' hyperthyroidism and ophthalmopathy. Template material for amplifying TCR beta CDR3 regions consisted of RNA transcripts. Primed by the HTBI set, a first-round RT-PCR was run on the TCR CDR3. TCRdb called the multiplex PCR reads again in MiXCR, with one record for every CDR3 protein. The sample holds hundreds of thousands of distinct CDR3 sequences; less than 20% are singletons and the top ten take 13% to 15%. Sequencing was carried out using blood. Source of these receptors: a woman between 18 and 29 years old with Graves' hyperthyroidism.

The chain employs TRBV19 and TRBJ2-5; D uncertain. Germline V CDR1 and CDR2: LNHDA, SQIVND (reference sequence). The CDR3 has 14 amino acids. Trimming took 5 bases from V and 5 from J, leaving 15 bases between them. In DNA, the CDR3 is TGTGCCAGTAGTGATACCACGGCCTCGGAGACCCAGTACTTC. It encodes CASSDTTASETQYF.

This rearrangement joins TRBV6-2 or TRBV6-3 to TRBJ1-1; D may be TRBD1 (5 bases). The CDR3 totals 15 residues. Germline CDR1 reads MNHEY; CDR2 reads SVGEGT. V gave up 4 bases and J gave up 0 bases, with 12 bases separating them. The CDR3 nucleotides read TGTGCCAGCAGTTCCTGGGGGAACATGAACACTGAAGCTTTCTTT. As protein: CASSSWGNMNTEAFF.

This clonotype was detected ten times or more. The V gene is TRBV3-1, the J gene TRBJ2-7; D gene unclear. The CDR3 totals 14 residues. In germline, CDR1 is LGHDT, CDR2 YNNKEL (reference sequence). Trimming left V 5 bases short and J 1 base short, with 12 bases between. The CDR3 DNA reads TGTGCCAGCAGCAAACCGTCCGGATCCTACGAGCAGTACTTC. This codes for CASSKPSGSYEQYF.

The rearrangement joins TRBV7-2 to TRBJ2-3; 9 nucleotides align to TRBD2. The CDR3 length is 16 residues. Germline CDR1 and CDR2: SGHTA and FQGNSA. With 1 base clipped from V and 10 bases from J, the junction kept 12 bases outside the gene matches. This chain's CDR3 is CASSLVAGGRSSPQYF. For the CDR3, the DNA is TGTGCCAGCAGCTTAGTCGCGGGGGGGCGGAGCAGTCCGCAGTATTTT.

The chain recombines TRBV6-1 with TRBJ2-1; 11 bases align to TRBD1. CDR3 size: 15 residues. The germline V gene encodes CDR1 MNHNS and CDR2 SASEGT. Trimming cost V 3 bases and J 7 bases; bases outside gene matches: 5. The CDR3: CASSDPGTGGNEQFF. The CDR3, as DNA: TGTGCCAGCAGTGACCCCGGGACAGGGGGGAATGAGCAGTTCTTC.

The chain combines TRBV7-3 with TRBJ1-6; D perhaps matches TRBD1 (6 bases). The ends were cut back, 1 base at V and 10 bases at J, with 14 bases in the middle. This CDR3 has 15 residues. Germline CDR1 is SGHTA and CDR2 is FQGTGA. The CDR3 sequence: CASSLSGRGDSPLHF. The CDR3 DNA reads as TGTGCCAGCAGCTTAAGTGGCAGGGGAGACTCACCCCTCCACTTT. The complete variable domain, with remaining parts taken from reference TRBV7-3 and TRBJ1-6, reads GAGVSQTPSNKVTEKGKYVELRCDPISGHTALYWYRQSLGQGPEFLIYFQGTGAADDSGLPNDRFFAVRPEGSVSTLKIQRTERGDSAVYLCASSLSGRGDSPLHFGNGTRLTVT.

The sample holds a few counts of this clonotype. A much larger clone differs from this one at a single base, so this may be a read error. V usage is TRBV12-5 and J usage is TRBJ2-7; 9 bases fit TRBD1. The CDR3 totals 17 residues. CDR1 is LGHNT, CDR2 FRNRAP, per germline. The CDR3 DNA reads TGTGCTAGTGGCCTTACTCCCGGGACAGGGAAGATCTACGGGCAGTACTTC. It is translated as CASGLTPGTGKIYGQYF.

The CDR3 spells CASSPRTTSGNNEQFF. CDR3 in DNA: TGTGCCAGCAGCCCCCGTACGACTAGCGGAAACAATGAGCAGTTCTTC. This sequence joins TRBV3-1 and TRBJ2-1, with 9 bases identical to TRBD2. Germline CDR1 reads LGHDT; CDR2 reads YNNKEL (reference sequence). The CDR3 totals 16 residues. V lost 4 bases and J lost 5; bases outside the gene matches: 9.

This clonotype was seen more than once but under ten times. The chain carries TRBV9 and TRBJ1-1; 9 bases align to TRBD1. Germline values: CDR1 SGDLS, CDR2 YYNGEE. The CDR3 covers 16 residues. V shed 2 bases, J shed 4 bases, and the junction held 9 bases outside the gene matches. The CDR3 DNA follows: TGTGCCAGCAGCGTTACAGGGGGCGCTTCGGGCACTGAAGCTTTCTTT. Translation: CASSVTGGASGTEAFF.

The table lists this clonotype with many counts. V gene TRBV12-3 or TRBV12-4 combines with J gene TRBJ2-1; D is undetermined. With 5 bases removed from V and 8 bases from J, the gap between germline ends came to 13 bases. The CDR3 length is 13 residues. In nucleotides, the CDR3 is TGTGCCAGCAGTCCTAGAGAGCTCCATGAGCAGTTCTTC. It codes for CASSPRELHEQFF.

This clonotype was seen a few times. V is TRBV2 and J is TRBJ1-3, with 8 bases lining up with TRBD1. The CDR3 runs 15 residues. CDR1 and CDR2 (germline): SNHLY, FYNNEI. The junction had 4 bases not matched to a gene; V was cut back by 6 bases and J by 0 bases. The chain's CDR3 is CASRPGQGSGNTIYF. The DNA for the CDR3 is TGTGCCAGCAGGCCTGGACAGGGCTCTGGAAACACCATATATTTT. Supplemented by reference TRBV2 and TRBJ1-3, the full variable domain reads EPEVTQTPSHQVTQMGQEVILRCVPISNHLYFYWYRQILGQKVEFLVSFYNNEISEKSEIFDDQFSVERPDGSNFTLKIRSTKLEDSAMYFCASRPGQGSGNTIYFGEGSWLTVV.

This clonotype was picked up a small number of times. CDR3 sequence (DNA): TGCAGTGCTAGACTGGCCAACTACGAGCAGTACTTC. This sequence encodes CSARLANYEQYF. The V call is TRBV20-1, the J call TRBJ2-7; D unclear. V was shortened by 2 bases and J by 3 bases, with 8 bases between the two germline ends. CDR1 and CDR2 from the germline V gene are DFQATT and SNEGSKA (reference sequence). The CDR3 totals 12 residues.

This clonotype showed up many times. This rearrangement joins TRBV3-1 to TRBJ2-7; possibly TRBD1 for D (5 bases). The V end lost 4 bases, the J end lost 2 bases, and 12 bases lay between the germline ends. The germline V gene has CDR1 LGHDT and CDR2 YNNKEL (reference sequence). CDR3 size: 14 residues. The CDR3 DNA reads as TGTGCCAGCAGCCCCCAGGACACTACCTACGAGCAGTACTTC. Translating gives CASSPQDTTYEQYF.

The table lists this clonotype with many counts. CDR3 protein: CASSQSTEQFF. The CDR3 DNA reads as TGTGCCAGCAGCCAGTCCACTGAGCAGTTCTTC. The V gene is TRBV3-1, the J gene TRBJ2-1; D gene ambiguous. This CDR3 contains 11 residues. V lost 3 bases to trimming and J lost 9 bases, with 6 bases between them. Germline V gives CDR1 LGHDT, CDR2 YNNKEL (reference sequence).

This clonotype was recorded many times. This chain uses TRBV7-9 with TRBJ1-2, with 9 bases lining up with TRBD1. The ends lost 2 bases at V and 5 bases at J; junction bases unmatched: 18. Germline V gene data show CDR1 as SEHNR and CDR2 as FQNEAQ (reference sequence). The CDR3 length is 19 residues. The CDR3 here is CASSLPNRDREGSGYGYTF. In nucleotides, the CDR3 is TGTGCCAGCAGCTTACCCAACCGGGACAGGGAGGGCTCGGGATATGGCTACACCTTC. Using reference TRBV7-9 and TRBJ1-2 for the parts outside the CDR3, the full variable domain is DTGVSQNPRHKITKRGQNVTFRCDPISEHNRLYWYRQTLGQGPEFLTYFQNEAQLEKSRLLSDRFSAERPKGSFSTLEIQRTEQGDSAMYLCASSLPNRDREGSGYGYTFGSGTRLTVV.

This clonotype was seen many times. The chain uses TRBV7-9 and TRBJ1-5; the D gene is possibly TRBD1 (5 bases). The V end lost 2 bases, the J end lost 6 bases, and 8 bases lay between the germline ends. There are 13 residues in the CDR3. CDR1 and CDR2 from the germline V gene are SEHNR and FQNEAQ (reference sequence). The CDR3 is CASSLSTAQPQHF. In DNA, the CDR3 is TGTGCCAGCAGCTTATCGACAGCTCAGCCCCAGCATTTT.

This clonotype was seen ten or more times. V is TRBV20-1 and J is TRBJ2-7, with 8 bases lining up with TRBD2. V gave up 0 bases and J gave up 2 bases; unmatched junction bases: 9. Looked up from germline, CDR1 is DFQATT and CDR2 is SNEGSKA (reference sequence). CDR3 size: 16 residues. The CDR3 reads CSARDVLREGPYEQYF. CDR3 coding DNA: TGCAGTGCTAGAGATGTACTACGGGAGGGACCCTACGAGCAGTACTTC.

In the case of this clonotype: Given a much more abundant clone one base away, this may be a read error. This rearrangement joins TRBV20-1 to TRBJ1-1; tentatively, D is TRBD1 (5 bases). Germline V gene sequence: CDR1 DFQATT, CDR2 SNEGSKA (reference sequence). CDR3 length: 12 amino acids. The CDR3 is CGARLGDNEAFF. The CDR3 bases are TGCGGTGCTAGATTGGGGGATAATGAAGCTTTCTTT.

The rearrangement links TRBV13 to TRBJ2-7, with D maybe TRBD2 (6 bases). Germline V CDR1 and CDR2: PRHDT, FYEKMQ (reference sequence). This CDR3 is 15 amino acids long. V lost 6 bases and J lost 5, with 20 bases in between. CDR3 sequence reads: CASRRGSGPGDEQYF. The CDR3 nucleotides read TGTGCCAGCAGGCGGGGCAGCGGGCCTGGGGACGAGCAGTACTTC.

Many counts were recorded for this clonotype. The rearrangement links TRBV11-2 to TRBJ1-4, with 8 positions matching TRBD1. This CDR3 has 14 residues. V shed 6 bases, J shed 8 bases, and the junction held 8 bases outside the gene matches. Germline V lookup: CDR1 SGHAT, CDR2 FQNNGV. CDR3 DNA sequence: TGTGCCAGCAGTAGCCCGACAGGGGACGAAAAACTGTTTTTT. It is translated as CASSSPTGDEKLFF.

The chain joins TRBV7-9 to TRBJ2-1; 8 bases map to TRBD2. The CDR3 has 15 amino acids. Germline CDR1 and CDR2: SEHNR and FQNEAQ (reference sequence). V lost 3 bases, J lost 5 bases, and 6 bases stayed unmatched. DNA for the CDR3: TGTGCCAGCAGCTTTTCAGCGGGGGTGAACAATGAGCAGTTCTTC. Residues: CASSFSAGVNNEQFF.

This clonotype was seen a handful of times. The DNA for the CDR3 is TGTGCCAGCAGTTTCAGGGGCCCCGACCAGCCCCAGCATTTT. This translates into CASSFRGPDQPQHF. V and J are TRBV27 and TRBJ1-5; tentative D call: TRBD1 (6 bases). CDR3 length: 14 residues. V was pared by 3 bases and J by 7 bases, with 13 bases between. Germline V gene sequence: CDR1 MNHEY, CDR2 SMNVEV (reference sequence).

Worth noting for this clonotype: A much larger clonotype is one base distant, so this may be a read error. The chain couples TRBV6-5 to TRBJ2-1; maybe TRBD2 (6 bases). Germline V gene lookup returns CDR1 MNHEY and CDR2 SVGAGI. The CDR3 totals 16 residues. DNA for the CDR3: TGTGCCAGCAATTACTCGATATCACTAGCCTCCACGGAGCAGTTCTTC. Translated, it gives CASNYSISLASTEQFF.

This clonotype has just one count. The V gene is TRBV4-1, the J gene TRBJ2-5; 7 bases map to TRBD2. Per germline, CDR1 MGHRA and CDR2 YSYEKL. The V segment lost 6 bases and the J segment 2 bases; nucleotides outside the gene matches: 12. The CDR3 is 16 amino acids. DNA of the CDR3: TGCGCCAGCAGGGAAATGGGGCGGGGGTCACAAGAGACCCAGTACTTC. The encoded protein is CASREMGRGSQETQYF.

The gene calls are TRBV28 and TRBJ1-5; TRBD1 aligns across 8 bases. Germline CDR1 MDHEN, CDR2 SYDVKM. V was clipped by 6 bases and J by 1 base; unmatched bases: 14. The CDR3 covers 18 residues. CDR3 in amino acids: CASRPGQGSYWSNQPQHF. Here the CDR3 DNA reads TGTGCCAGCAGACCCGGACAGGGTTCATACTGGAGCAATCAGCCCCAGCATTTT.

In its sample, this clonotype was seen many times. The chain joins TRBV15 to TRBJ2-7; the D gene is possibly TRBD1 (6 bases). Germline V gene sequence: CDR1 LNHNV, CDR2 YYDKDF (reference sequence). With 0 bases removed from V and 5 bases from J, the gap between germline ends came to 11 bases. The CDR3 has 14 amino acids. CDR3 protein: CATSREPQGHEQYF. Here the CDR3 DNA reads TGTGCCACCAGCAGAGAACCACAGGGTCACGAGCAGTACTTC. The full variable domain, rest sourced from reference TRBV15 and TRBJ2-7, is DAMVIQNPRYQVTQFGKPVTLSCSQTLNHNVMYWYQQKSSQAPKLLFHYYDKDFNNEADTPDNFQSRRPNTSFCFLDIRSPGLGDTAMYLCATSREPQGHEQYFGPGTRLTVT.

The rearrangement uses TRBV6-1 and TRBJ2-1, with D tentatively TRBD2 (6 bases). Trimming took 5 bases from V and 8 from J, leaving 10 bases between them. CDR3 size: 12 residues. CDR1 MNHNS and CDR2 SASEGT come from the germline V gene. CDR3 residues: CASSPGVDEQFF. The DNA for the CDR3 is TGTGCCAGCAGTCCGGGGGTGGATGAGCAGTTCTTC.